What follows are 15 T cell receptor beta chains derived from one specimen sequenced in a study of T-cell memory formation after mild COVID-19. MiXCR, run by TCRdb on the 5' RACE reads, gives a single entry per CDR3 protein. The table lists over 400,000 distinct CDR3 sequences, roughly a quarter of them singletons, with 10% to 15% in the top ten. Material: PBMCs or a T cell subset sorted from them (not recorded which). The receptors derive from an adult woman who had mild COVID-19 (a few samples of this study predate the infection). Cell type and time point are not known.

The V call is TRBV4-1, the J call TRBJ2-7, with 7 bases matching TRBD1. CDR1 and CDR2 from the germline V gene are MGHRA and YSYEKL. With V trimmed by 0 bases and J by 1 base, 9 bases remained unmatched. The CDR3 has 17 amino acids. The CDR3 loop reads CASSQDPPRQGSYEQYF. In DNA, the CDR3 is TGCGCCAGCAGCCAAGATCCTCCGCGACAGGGATCCTACGAGCAGTACTTC.

The rearrangement links TRBV4-1 to TRBJ1-1; 7 nucleotides match TRBD1. V was clipped by 0 bases and J by 1 base; unmatched bases: 8. Germline CDR1 reads MGHRA; CDR2 reads YSYEKL. CDR3 length: 17 residues. Here the CDR3 DNA reads TGCGCCAGCAGCCAAGATCTACCGCACAGGGGGAACACTGAAGCTTTCTTT. This encodes CASSQDLPHRGNTEAFF.

V and J are TRBV6-5 and TRBJ1-1; possibly TRBD1 for D (5 bases). This CDR3 comprises 14 residues. The germline V gene encodes CDR1 MNHEY and CDR2 SVGAGI. Deletions cut 2 bases from V and 0 bases from J, with 7 bases between. As DNA, the CDR3 is TGTGCCAGCAGTTACGGACAAATGAACACTGAAGCTTTCTTT. Encoded protein: CASSYGQMNTEAFF.

The chain links TRBV30 to TRBJ2-7; D may be TRBD1 or TRBD2 (7 bases each). The CDR3 has 14 residues. Trimming cost V 2 bases and J 5 bases, with 16 bases left between them. Germline CDR1 GTSNPN, CDR2 SVGIG (reference sequence). The CDR3 region is CAWSWGQRDNEQYF. For the CDR3, the DNA is TGTGCCTGGAGTTGGGGACAGCGGGACAACGAGCAGTACTTC.

There are a few counts of this clonotype. The chain employs TRBV4-1 and TRBJ1-2; the D is unclear. V was trimmed by 4 bases and J by 6 bases, leaving 9 bases between them. CDR1 is MGHRA, CDR2 YSYEKL, per germline. The CDR3 is 12 amino acids. CDR3 nucleotides: TGCGCCAGCAGCCCGGACTTTCATGGCTACACCTTC. Its protein product is CASSPDFHGYTF.

This clonotype was picked up a small number of times. This chain's CDR3 is CSVLEPNSGNTIYF. Written as DNA, the CDR3 is TGCAGCGTCTTGGAACCGAACTCTGGAAACACCATATATTTT. This sequence joins TRBV29-1 and TRBJ1-3; no clear D gene. CDR3 length: 14 residues. Trimming stripped 6 bases from V and 0 bases from J, with 12 bases between. The germline V gene encodes CDR1 SQVTM and CDR2 ANQGSEA. Filled out from reference TRBV29-1 and TRBJ1-3, the complete variable domain reads SAVISQKPSRDICQRGTSLTIQCQVDSQVTMMFWYRQQPGQSLTLIATANQGSEATYESGFVIDKFPISRPNLTFSTLTVSNMSPEDSSIYLCSVLEPNSGNTIYFGEGSWLTVV.

The CDR3 region has the DNA TGTGCCAGTCCAACGGTACAGGGGGTACTGAATGAAGCTTTCTTT. Protein: CASPTVQGVLNEAFF. The rearrangement links TRBV6-1 to TRBJ1-1, with TRBD1 matching over 8 bases. The CDR3 spans 15 residues. Per the germline V gene, CDR1 is MNHNS and CDR2 is SASEGT. Trimming removed 9 bases from V and 7 bases from J; junction bases left unmatched: 16.

In its sample, this clonotype was seen many times. CDR3 coding DNA: TGTGCCAGCAGCTTGGGCGGGGGGGCCACAGATACGCAGTATTTT. This encodes CASSLGGGATDTQYF. J is TRBJ2-3 and V is TRBV5-4, with 9 bases lining up with TRBD2. Germline trimming cut 0 bases from V and 2 bases from J; bases unmatched to any gene: 1. Germline V gives CDR1 SGHNT, CDR2 YYREEE (reference sequence). The CDR3 spans 15 residues.

About this clonotype itself: One junction end does not reproduce the germline sequence, and a read error may be involved. The chain combines TRBV4-1 with TRBJ2-7; 9 bases agree with TRBD1. The CDR3 contains 15 residues. From germline, CDR1 is MGHRA and CDR2 YSYEKL. CDR3 loop: CASSQEVSLGTGLLF. CDR3 bases: TGCGCCAGCAGCCAAGAGGTCTCGCTAGGGACAGGGCTCCTATTC.

The V gene is TRBV24-1, the J gene TRBJ2-3, with 11 positions matching TRBD2. J was trimmed by 0 bases and V by 4 bases; bases with no gene match: 5. The V gene's germline CDR1 is KGHDR and CDR2 SFDVKD. This CDR3 spans 17 amino acids. The CDR3 loop reads CATSEQTSGGSTDTQYF. CDR3 DNA: TGTGCCACCAGTGAGCAAACTAGCGGGGGTAGCACAGATACGCAGTATTTT.

CDR3 sequence: CASRHGTEAFF. The CDR3 DNA is TGTGCCAGTAGACATGGCACTGAAGCTTTCTTT. The genes are TRBV19 and TRBJ1-1; no definite D call. The CDR3 spans 11 residues. V lost 6 bases, J lost 4 bases, and 6 bases lay in between. Germline values: CDR1 LNHDA, CDR2 SQIVND (reference sequence).

The V and J genes are TRBV12-3 or TRBV12-4 and TRBJ2-7, with D possibly being TRBD1 or TRBD2 (5 bases each). Deletions cut 4 bases from V and 2 bases from J, with 21 bases between. The CDR3 contains 17 residues. The CDR3 sequence is CASSWGKKVLGAYEQYF. CDR3 nucleotides: TGTGCCAGCAGTTGGGGGAAGAAGGTTTTGGGAGCCTACGAGCAGTACTTC.

Ten or more counts support this clonotype. V usage is TRBV7-7 and J usage is TRBJ2-2; D perhaps matches TRBD1 (5 bases). The germline V and J ends were trimmed by 4 bases and 4 bases, with 13 bases remaining between them. The V gene's germline CDR1 is SSHAT and CDR2 FNYEAQ (reference sequence). This CDR3 spans 15 amino acids. The chain's CDR3 is CASSSDRQTTGELFF. Written as DNA, the CDR3 is TGTGCCAGCAGCTCAGACCGACAGACCACCGGGGAGCTGTTTTTT.

This clonotype appeared a few times. The CDR3 nucleotides read TGCAGCGTTGAAGTTTCCGGGCTCACAGATACGCAGTATTTT. Translating it yields CSVEVSGLTDTQYF. The rearrangement uses TRBV29-1 and TRBJ2-3; D is undetermined. V gave up 1 base and J gave up 2 bases, with 10 bases separating them. This CDR3 comprises 14 residues. Germline CDR1 reads SQVTM; CDR2 reads ANQGSEA.

This rearrangement joins TRBV5-1 to TRBJ2-7; 7 nucleotides match TRBD1. CDR1 SGHRS and CDR2 YFSETQ come from the germline V gene. With V trimmed by 4 bases and J by 7 bases, 17 bases remained unmatched. This CDR3 is built from 16 residues. The DNA for the CDR3 is TGCGCCAGCAGCGACCCGAGTGGCAGGGGGACGGGGGAGCAGTACTTC. Translation gives CASSDPSGRGTGEQYF. The whole variable domain, filled in from reference TRBV5-1 and TRBJ2-7, reads KAGVTQTPRYLIKTRGQQVTLSCSPISGHRSVSWYQQTPGQGLQFLFEYFSETQRNKGNFPGRFSGRQFSNSRSEMNVSTLELGDSALYLCASSDPSGRGTGEQYFGPGTRLTVT.